One and the same sample provided the 22 T cell receptor beta chains below, sequenced in a study of beta chain features in type 1 diabetes. As every portion of the isolated RNA was reverse transcribed, the sequencing read expressed TCRB transcripts. Some clones are missing from TCRdb's copy, which holds only in-frame ones; the method was immunoSEQ multiplex PCR. There are nearly 250,000 clones in the sample; approximately 70% occur only once, and roughly 0.048% lies in the top ten. Sequencing input: naive CD4+ T cells from blood. The receptors here all came from a young man in good health.

The rearrangement joins TRBV5-6 to TRBJ2-2, with D maybe TRBD2 (5 bases). Germline CDR1 and CDR2: SGHDT and YYEEEE. The CDR3 runs 14 residues. The V and J ends lost 6 bases and 5 bases respectively, with 14 bases between them. CDR3 nucleotide sequence: TGTGCCAGCACAAGGCGGGCTAATACCGGGGAGCTGTTTTTT. As protein: CASTRRANTGELFF.

The CDR3 region is CSVSGGPQYYEQYF. The CDR3 coding sequence is TGCAGCGTGAGCGGGGGGCCTCAGTACTACGAGCAGTACTTC. V usage is TRBV29-1 and J usage is TRBJ2-7; 9 positions match TRBD2. Germline V CDR1 and CDR2: SQVTM, ANQGSEA. This CDR3 region has 14 residues. V lost 6 bases and J lost 3; bases outside the gene matches: 9.

The rearrangement uses TRBV7-2 and TRBJ2-7; 10 bases match TRBD1. The CDR3 is 18 residues long. V shed 3 bases and J 1 base; nucleotides not matched to a gene: 12. Germline lookup yields CDR1 SGHTA and CDR2 FQGNSA. The DNA of the CDR3 is TGTGCCAGCAGCTTTCGAGACAGGGGGCGAATTTTATCCTACGAGCAGTACTTC. Translated: CASSFRDRGRILSYEQYF.

The table lists this clone with a count of one. The chain has TRBV11-2 and TRBJ2-4; no reliable D call. The germline V and J ends were trimmed by 6 bases and 2 bases, with 8 bases remaining between them. The CDR3 loop spans 13 amino acids. Per the germline V gene, CDR1 is SGHAT and CDR2 is FQNNGV. The CDR3 region is CASSSNTKNIQYF. In DNA form, the CDR3 reads TGTGCCAGCAGTTCAAATACCAAAAACATTCAGTACTTC.

The chain carries TRBV30 and TRBJ2-5; D is perhaps TRBD1 (6 bases). The CDR3 has 14 residues. The germline gives CDR1 GTSNPN, CDR2 SVGIG (reference sequence). Trimming pared 2 bases from V and 0 bases from J, leaving 10 bases between. CDR3 in amino acids: CAWSTGQHQETQYF. In DNA form, the CDR3 reads TGTGCCTGGAGTACTGGACAGCACCAAGAGACCCAGTACTTC.

This chain's CDR3 is CAWRTDPYSPLHF. The CDR3 DNA is TGTGCCTGGAGGACGGATCCCTATTCACCCCTCCACTTT. V and J are TRBV30 and TRBJ1-6; D remains ambiguous. The germline V and J ends were trimmed by 3 bases and 8 bases, with 11 bases remaining between them. Per the germline V gene, CDR1 is GTSNPN and CDR2 is SVGIG (reference sequence). The CDR3 runs to 13 residues.

The CDR3 is CASSQGASAQYF. CDR3 nucleotide sequence: TGCGCCAGCAGCCAAGGGGCTAGCGCGCAGTATTTT. J is TRBJ2-3 and V is TRBV4-3; possibly TRBD2 for D (6 bases). The CDR3 covers 12 residues. The V end lost 1 base, the J end lost 10 bases, and 9 bases lay between the germline ends. CDR1 and CDR2 from the germline V gene are LGHNA and YSLEER.

The chain is built from TRBV29-1 and TRBJ2-4; 9 positions match TRBD2. The ends lost 4 bases at V and 11 bases at J; junction bases unmatched: 9. Germline CDR1 is SQVTM and CDR2 is ANQGSEA. This CDR3 spans 13 amino acids. The CDR3 reads CSVGDSGSLVQYF. The CDR3 DNA sequence: TGCAGCGTTGGTGATAGCGGGAGTTTGGTTCAGTACTTC.

This clone was seen only once. V gene TRBV11-2 combines with J gene TRBJ2-5; D unclear. CDR3 length: 14 residues. Germline CDR1 reads SGHAT; CDR2 reads FQNNGV. V lost 5 bases and J lost 5, with 15 bases in between. The CDR3 protein is CASSLRRMEETQYF. The CDR3 nucleotides are TGTGCCAGCAGCCTCCGGAGAATGGAGGAGACCCAGTACTTC. The full variable domain, completed using reference TRBV11-2 and TRBJ2-5, is EAGVAQSPRYKIIEKRQSVAFWCNPISGHATLYWYQQILGQGPKLLIQFQNNGVVDDSQLPKDRFSAERLKGVDSTLKIQPAKLEDSAVYLCASSLRRMEETQYFGPGTRLLVL.

This chain joins TRBV4-3 and TRBJ1-5; the D gene is possibly TRBD1 (5 bases). V was pared by 0 bases and J by 6 bases, with 12 bases between. This CDR3 is built from 15 residues. Germline CDR1 and CDR2: LGHNA and YSLEER. The CDR3: CASSQDPLGTQPQHF. CDR3 nucleotides: TGCGCCAGCAGCCAAGATCCCCTCGGGACTCAGCCCCAGCATTTT.

This chain uses TRBV18 with TRBJ2-1, with no clear D. Germline V lookup: CDR1 KGHSH, CDR2 LQKENI. This CDR3 is built from 14 residues. The germline V and J ends were trimmed by 2 bases and 0 bases, with 5 bases remaining between them. The CDR3 reads CASSPGDSYNEQFF. CDR3 in DNA: TGTGCCAGCTCACCAGGGGACTCCTACAATGAGCAGTTCTTC.

The rearrangement uses TRBV4-3 and TRBJ2-1; 8 positions agree with TRBD2. This CDR3 region has 14 residues. Germline lookup yields CDR1 LGHNA and CDR2 YSLEER. V trimming: 5 bases; J trimming: 8 bases; junction bases outside the gene matches: 8. The DNA for the CDR3 is TGCGCCAGCAGCTTGCGGGGGGCGCGGGATGAGCAGTTCTTC. Protein: CASSLRGARDEQFF.

This clone turned up a few times. This rearrangement joins TRBV29-1 to TRBJ2-7; 11 bases line up with TRBD1. Looked up from germline, CDR1 is SQVTM and CDR2 is ANQGSEA. V lost 7 bases, J lost 4 bases, and 6 bases stayed unmatched. The CDR3 sequence is 13 residues long. DNA for the CDR3: TGCAGCGGTCGGGACAGGGGGAATTACGAGCAGTACTTC. It encodes CSGRDRGNYEQYF.

This clone was detected a few times. One end of the junction is discordant with germline, which a read error may explain. This CDR3 reads CASSLAAETQYF. The CDR3, as DNA: TGTGCCAGCAGCCTAGCGGCCGAGACCCAGTACTTC. The chain is built from TRBV7-6 and TRBJ2-5; 7 positions match TRBD2. CDR1 and CDR2 (germline): SGHVS, FNYEAQ. This CDR3 comprises 12 residues.

The J gene is TRBJ2-1, the V gene TRBV19; 8 bases line up with TRBD1. The germline gives CDR1 LNHDA, CDR2 SQIVND (reference sequence). This CDR3 has 15 residues. J lost 5 bases, V lost 2 bases, and 5 bases had no gene match. The CDR3 region is CASSITRQGNNEQFF. In nucleotides, the CDR3 is TGTGCCAGTAGTATAACCCGACAGGGGAACAATGAGCAGTTCTTC.

The genes are TRBV30 and TRBJ2-2, with D perhaps TRBD2 (6 bases). Germline V gene sequence: CDR1 GTSNPN, CDR2 SVGIG (reference sequence). This CDR3 contains 15 residues. V dropped 2 bases and J dropped 1 base, with 11 bases sitting between them. CDR3 bases: TGTGCCTGGAGTCGGGAGCCCTGGAACACCGGGGAGCTGTTTTTT. Translation: CAWSREPWNTGELFF.

The chain combines TRBV28 with TRBJ2-1; D gene uncertain. Germline CDR1 is MDHEN and CDR2 is SYDVKM. With 3 bases removed from V and 0 bases from J, the gap between germline ends came to 18 bases. This CDR3 has 18 residues. This CDR3 is CASSFPSGRTSSYNEQFF. DNA for the CDR3: TGTGCCAGCAGTTTCCCCTCTGGGCGTACCAGCTCCTACAATGAGCAGTTCTTC.

The chain couples TRBV30 to TRBJ2-3; TRBD2 might be the D (6 bases). This CDR3 contains 17 residues. Trimming left V 3 bases short and J 7 bases short, with 26 bases between. The germline CDR1 and CDR2 sequences are GTSNPN and SVGIG (reference sequence). The CDR3 nucleotides are TGTGCCTGGAGCTACGTCCCCCACAGCCGGGAGACAAATACGCAGTATTTT. It translates to CAWSYVPHSRETNTQYF.

The genes are TRBV18 and TRBJ1-5; TRBD1 aligns across 8 bases. The V gene's germline CDR1 is KGHSH and CDR2 LQKENI. After removal of 2 bases from V and 7 bases from J, the junction contained 7 bases not matched to a gene. The CDR3 contains 15 residues. The CDR3 region has the DNA TGTGCCAGCTCACCATCAGGGGGCGTAAGCCAGCCCCAGCATTTT. This codes for CASSPSGGVSQPQHF.

The chain recombines TRBV30 with TRBJ2-7, with 7 bases that match TRBD2. V lost 5 bases to trimming and J lost 6 bases; unmatched junction nucleotides: 10. CDR3 length: 13 amino acids. Germline lookup yields CDR1 GTSNPN and CDR2 SVGIG (reference sequence). This CDR3 is CAWGSTSYGEQYF. The CDR3 region has the DNA TGTGCCTGGGGTTCGACTAGCTATGGCGAGCAGTACTTC.

The chain carries TRBV6-5 and TRBJ2-1; 8 nucleotides align to TRBD2. Losses at the gene ends were 7 bases for V and 6 bases for J; bases not matched to a gene: 8. The CDR3 has 14 residues. Germline CDR1 and CDR2: MNHEY and SVGAGI. In DNA form, the CDR3 reads TGTGCCAGCAAATTGGGCCTAGCGGGCAATGAGCAGTTCTTC. It codes for CASKLGLAGNEQFF.

The V gene is TRBV13, the J gene TRBJ1-3, with D uncertain. Trimming cost V 5 bases and J 2 bases, with 16 bases left between them. This CDR3 comprises 16 residues. The germline V gene has CDR1 PRHDT and CDR2 FYEKMQ (reference sequence). The CDR3 protein is CASSPREELTGNTIYF. Here the CDR3 DNA reads TGTGCCAGCAGCCCTCGGGAGGAGCTCACTGGAAACACCATATATTTT.